The following is a T cell receptor (beta chain) sequence with its context. Antigen: not known. The data originate from a study of OX40 agonist ivuxolimab in advanced cancers. Study background: A male proportion of about 84% was recorded, with mean age roughly 60 years and range roughly 23 to 90.

Baseline, cycle 4 day 1, and cycle 7 day 1 were the blood sampling points. Germline V gene data show CDR1 as LNHDA and CDR2 as SQIVND (reference sequence). Unmatched junction bases numbered 6, after V lost 6 bases and J lost 3 bases. The CDR3 runs to 15 residues. Profiling relied on immunoSEQ multiplex PCR, and the TCRdb table lists in-frame clones only, not all of them. The sample holds 130,000 or so clones; about 92% are singletons and the top ten take under 1.3%. General study points: CD8+ T cells (on average) carried more expanded clones than CD4+ T cells. Those patients achieving a partial response at 0.1-3.0 mg/kg showed among the lowest clonal expansion.

The gene calls are TRBV19 and TRBJ2-5; 11 positions match TRBD2. The starting material was CD4+ or CD8+ T cells sorted from blood, obtained in a trial of the OX40 agonist ivuxolimab. This receptor was identified in an adult with an advanced solid tumor such as melanoma, head and neck, liver or kidney cancer. DNA of the CDR3: TGTGCCAGTAGCAAGGGGACTAGCGGCGAAGAGACCCAGTACTTC. This gives the protein CASSKGTSGEETQYF.